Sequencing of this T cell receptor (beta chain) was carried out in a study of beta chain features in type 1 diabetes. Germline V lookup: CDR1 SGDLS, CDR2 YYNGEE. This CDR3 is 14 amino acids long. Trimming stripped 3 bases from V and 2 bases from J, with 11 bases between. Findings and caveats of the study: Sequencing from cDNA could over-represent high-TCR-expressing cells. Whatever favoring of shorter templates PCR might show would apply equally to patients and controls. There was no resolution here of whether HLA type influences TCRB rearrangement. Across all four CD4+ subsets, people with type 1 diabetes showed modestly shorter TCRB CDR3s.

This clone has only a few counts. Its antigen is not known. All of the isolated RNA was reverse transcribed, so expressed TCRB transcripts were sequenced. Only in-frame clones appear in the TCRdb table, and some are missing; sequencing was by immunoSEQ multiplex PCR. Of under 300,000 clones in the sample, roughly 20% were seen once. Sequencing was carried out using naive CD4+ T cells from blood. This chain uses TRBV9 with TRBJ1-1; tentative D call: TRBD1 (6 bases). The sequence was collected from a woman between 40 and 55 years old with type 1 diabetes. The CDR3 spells CASSAQDSNTEAFF. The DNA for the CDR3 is TGTGCCAGCAGCGCACAGGACAGCAACACTGAAGCTTTCTTT.